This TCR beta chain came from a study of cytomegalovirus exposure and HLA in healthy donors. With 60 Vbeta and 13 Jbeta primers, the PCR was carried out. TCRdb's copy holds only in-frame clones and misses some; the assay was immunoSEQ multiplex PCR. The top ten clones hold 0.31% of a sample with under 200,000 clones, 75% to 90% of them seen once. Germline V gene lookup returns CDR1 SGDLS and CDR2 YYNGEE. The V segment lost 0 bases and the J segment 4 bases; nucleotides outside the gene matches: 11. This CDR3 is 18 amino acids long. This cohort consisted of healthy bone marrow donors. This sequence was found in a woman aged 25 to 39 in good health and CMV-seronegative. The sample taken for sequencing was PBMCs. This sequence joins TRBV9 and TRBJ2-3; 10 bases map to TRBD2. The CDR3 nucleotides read TGTGCCAGCAGCGTAGCTATCAGCGGGGGGGGAGTATCAGATACGCAGTATTTT. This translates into CASSVAISGGGVSDTQYF.